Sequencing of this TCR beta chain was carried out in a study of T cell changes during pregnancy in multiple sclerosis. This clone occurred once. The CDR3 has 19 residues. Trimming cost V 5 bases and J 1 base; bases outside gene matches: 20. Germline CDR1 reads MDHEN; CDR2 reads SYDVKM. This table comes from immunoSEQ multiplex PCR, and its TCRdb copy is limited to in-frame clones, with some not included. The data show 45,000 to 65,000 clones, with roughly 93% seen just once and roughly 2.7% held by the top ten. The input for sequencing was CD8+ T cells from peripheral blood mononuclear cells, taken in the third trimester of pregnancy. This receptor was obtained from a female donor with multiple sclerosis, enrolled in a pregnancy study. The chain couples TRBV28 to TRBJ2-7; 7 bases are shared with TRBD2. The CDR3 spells CASSTDRLAVYNVSYEQYF. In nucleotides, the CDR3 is TGTGCCAGCAGTACCGATCGGCTAGCGGTTTATAATGTGTCCTACGAGCAGTACTTC.